Shown below are 4 T cell receptor beta chains from a single sample sequenced in a study of regulatory T cells in long-lasting Graves disease. Sequencing libraries for TCR beta were prepared with iRepertoire HTBI primers and Arm-PCR of CDR3 regions. One entry per CDR3 protein results from TCRdb running MiXCR on the multiplex PCR reads. The sample shows 350,000 to 500,000 distinct CDR3 sequences, approximately 14% of them seen only once. Noted time point: newly diagnosed GD, antithyroid drugs for less than 3 months. Scientists built the TCR library using RNA that was extracted from PBMCs. Separately, the same data were catalogued under a study of T cells in Graves' hyperthyroidism and ophthalmopathy.

The sequencing here drew on peripheral blood mononuclear cells (PBMCs), taken at new diagnosis, from a patient treated with antithyroid drugs. These receptors came from a woman aged 50 to 60 with Graves disease.

In this sample, this clonotype turned up many times. V is TRBV29-1 and J is TRBJ2-3; no clear D gene. The germline V gene has CDR1 SQVTM and CDR2 ANQGSEA. The V end was cut by 5 bases, the J end by 1 base, with 10 bases between. The CDR3 loop spans 13 amino acids. CDR3 sequence: CSVTDLGTDTQYF. The CDR3, as DNA: TGCAGCGTTACTGATCTCGGCACAGATACGCAGTATTTT.

This clonotype showed up just a few times. The chain combines TRBV6-1 with TRBJ2-3; D is possibly TRBD1 or TRBD2 (5 bases each). The DNA end is more similar to TRBJ2-5, so the J call may be wrong. This CDR3 comprises 13 residues. Germline CDR1 MNHNS, CDR2 SASEGT. The CDR3 is CASMFGGSETQYF. The DNA for the CDR3 is TGTGCCAGCATGTTTGGGGGATCAGAGACCCAGTACTTC.

This clonotype was observed at least ten times. The gene calls are TRBV28 and TRBJ1-4; maybe TRBD1 (5 bases). The CDR3 sequence is 12 residues long. Germline loops: CDR1 MDHEN, CDR2 SYDVKM. V lost 5 bases, J lost 8 bases, and 9 bases lay in between. The CDR3 DNA sequence: TGTGCCAGCAGTGGGACCCTGGAAAAACTGTTTTTT. Encoded protein: CASSGTLEKLFF.

As for this clonotype: A much larger clone differs by one base, so this may be a read error. The rearrangement uses TRBV20-1 and TRBJ2-2; 9 positions match TRBD2. Looked up from germline, CDR1 is DFQATT and CDR2 is SNEGSKA (reference sequence). This CDR3 has 15 residues. CDR3 sequence (DNA): TGCAGTGCTAGAAACGGCGGGAGGGCCACCGGGAAGCTGTTTTTT. It codes for CSARNGGRATGKLFF.